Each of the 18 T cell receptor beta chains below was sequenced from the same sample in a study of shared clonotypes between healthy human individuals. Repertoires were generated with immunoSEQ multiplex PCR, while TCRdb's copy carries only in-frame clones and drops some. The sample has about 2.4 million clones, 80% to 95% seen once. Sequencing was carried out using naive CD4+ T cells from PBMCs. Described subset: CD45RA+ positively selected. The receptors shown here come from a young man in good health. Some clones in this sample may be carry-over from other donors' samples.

The CDR3 coding sequence is TGTGCCAGCAGCCCAGCCGGGACTATCTTCGGGGAGCTGTTTTTT. Translated, it gives CASSPAGTIFGELFF. The chain combines TRBV7-2 with TRBJ2-2; 7 bases map to TRBD2. The ends lost 5 bases at V and 7 bases at J; junction bases unmatched: 10. The germline V gene has CDR1 SGHTA and CDR2 FQGNSA. This CDR3 has 15 residues.

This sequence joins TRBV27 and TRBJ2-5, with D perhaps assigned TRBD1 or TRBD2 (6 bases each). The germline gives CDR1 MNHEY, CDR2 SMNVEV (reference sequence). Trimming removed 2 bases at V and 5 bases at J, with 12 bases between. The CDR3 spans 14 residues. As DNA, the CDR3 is TGTGCCAGCAGTTTACCCGGGGGCTGGGAGACCCAGTACTTC. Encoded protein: CASSLPGGWETQYF.

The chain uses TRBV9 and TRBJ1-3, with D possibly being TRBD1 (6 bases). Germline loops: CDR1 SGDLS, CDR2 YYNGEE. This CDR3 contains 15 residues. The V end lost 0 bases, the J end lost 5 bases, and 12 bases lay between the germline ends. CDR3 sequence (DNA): TGTGCCAGCAGCGTAGCACAGGGACTAAGAAACACCATATATTTT. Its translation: CASSVAQGLRNTIYF.

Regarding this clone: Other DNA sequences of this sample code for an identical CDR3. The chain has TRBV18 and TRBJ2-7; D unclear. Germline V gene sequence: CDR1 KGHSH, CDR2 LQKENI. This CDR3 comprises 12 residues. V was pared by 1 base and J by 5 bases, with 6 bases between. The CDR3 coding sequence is TGTGCCAGCTCACCACGGGCAGACGAGCAGTACTTC. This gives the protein CASSPRADEQYF. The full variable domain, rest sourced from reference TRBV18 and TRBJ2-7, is NAGVMQNPRHLVRRRGQEARLRCSPMKGHSHVYWYRQLPEEGLKFMVYLQKENIIDESGMPKERFSAEFPKEGPSILRIQQVVRGDSAAYFCASSPRADEQYFGPGTRLTVT.

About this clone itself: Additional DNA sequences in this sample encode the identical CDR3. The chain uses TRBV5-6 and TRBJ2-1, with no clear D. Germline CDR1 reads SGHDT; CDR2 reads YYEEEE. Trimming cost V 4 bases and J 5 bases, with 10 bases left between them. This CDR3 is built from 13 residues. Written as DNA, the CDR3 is TGTGCCAGCAGCCTGCTACAGAACAATGAGCAGTTCTTC. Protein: CASSLLQNNEQFF.

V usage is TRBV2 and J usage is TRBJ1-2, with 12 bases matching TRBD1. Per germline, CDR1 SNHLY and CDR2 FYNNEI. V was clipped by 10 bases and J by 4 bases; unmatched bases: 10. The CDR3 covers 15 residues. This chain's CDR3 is CATLRGTGGSYGYTF. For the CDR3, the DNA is TGTGCCACCCTCAGGGGGACAGGGGGCTCCTATGGCTACACCTTC.

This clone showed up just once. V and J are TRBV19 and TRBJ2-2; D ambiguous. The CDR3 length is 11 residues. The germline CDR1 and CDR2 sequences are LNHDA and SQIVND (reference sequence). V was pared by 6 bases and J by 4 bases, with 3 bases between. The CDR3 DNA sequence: TGTGCCAGTAGGACCACCGGGGAGCTGTTTTTT. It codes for CASRTTGELFF.

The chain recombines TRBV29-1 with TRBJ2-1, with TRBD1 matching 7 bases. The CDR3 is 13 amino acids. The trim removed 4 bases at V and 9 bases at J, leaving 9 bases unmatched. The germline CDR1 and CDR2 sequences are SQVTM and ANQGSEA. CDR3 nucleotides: TGCAGCGTTGCGAGGGGGCGGCTAACTGAGCAGTTCTTC. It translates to CSVARGRLTEQFF.

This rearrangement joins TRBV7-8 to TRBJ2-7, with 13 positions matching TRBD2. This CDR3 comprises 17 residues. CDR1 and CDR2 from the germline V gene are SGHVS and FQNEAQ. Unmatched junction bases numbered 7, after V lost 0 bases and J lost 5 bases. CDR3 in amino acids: CASSLAGTSGKGHEQYF. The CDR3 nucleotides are TGTGCCAGCAGCTTAGCCGGGACTAGCGGGAAGGGGCACGAGCAGTACTTC. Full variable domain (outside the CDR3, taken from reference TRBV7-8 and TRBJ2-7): GAGVSQSPRYKVAKRGQDVALRCDPISGHVSLFWYQQALGQGPEFLTYFQNEAQLDKSGLPSDRFFAERPEGSVSTLKIQRTQQEDSAVYLCASSLAGTSGKGHEQYFGPGTRLTVT.

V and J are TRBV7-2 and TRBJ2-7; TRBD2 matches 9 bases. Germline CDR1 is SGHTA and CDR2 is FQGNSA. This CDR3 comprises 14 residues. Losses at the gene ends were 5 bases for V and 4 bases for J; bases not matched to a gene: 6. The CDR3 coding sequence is TGTGCCAGCAGCCATAGCGGGGGCAAATACGAGCAGTACTTC. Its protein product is CASSHSGGKYEQYF.

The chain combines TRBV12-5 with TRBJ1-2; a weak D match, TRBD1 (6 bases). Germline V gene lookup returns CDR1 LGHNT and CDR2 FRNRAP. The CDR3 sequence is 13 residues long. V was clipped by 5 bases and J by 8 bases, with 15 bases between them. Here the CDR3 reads CASGPLGGAGYTF. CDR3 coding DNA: TGTGCTAGTGGTCCATTGGGGGGCGCGGGCTACACCTTC.

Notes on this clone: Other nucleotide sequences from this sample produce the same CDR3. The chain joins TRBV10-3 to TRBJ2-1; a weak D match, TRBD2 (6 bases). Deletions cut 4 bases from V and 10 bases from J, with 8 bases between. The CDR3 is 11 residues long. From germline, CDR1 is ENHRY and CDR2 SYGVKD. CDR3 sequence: CAISVRGEQFF. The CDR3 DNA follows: TGTGCCATCAGTGTCCGGGGGGAGCAGTTCTTC.

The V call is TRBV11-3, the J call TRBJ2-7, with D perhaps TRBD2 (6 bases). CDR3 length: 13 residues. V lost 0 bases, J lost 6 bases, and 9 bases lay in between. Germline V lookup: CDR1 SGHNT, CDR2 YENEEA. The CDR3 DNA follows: TGTGCCAGCAGCTTAGAAGTCGGGGGCGAGCAGTACTTC. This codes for CASSLEVGGEQYF.

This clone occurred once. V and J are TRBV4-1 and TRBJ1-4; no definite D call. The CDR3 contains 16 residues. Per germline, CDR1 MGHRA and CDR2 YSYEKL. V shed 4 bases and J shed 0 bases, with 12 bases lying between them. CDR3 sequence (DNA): TGCGCCAGCAGCCCAGGTCCGTTAGCAACTAATGAAAAACTGTTTTTT. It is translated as CASSPGPLATNEKLFF.

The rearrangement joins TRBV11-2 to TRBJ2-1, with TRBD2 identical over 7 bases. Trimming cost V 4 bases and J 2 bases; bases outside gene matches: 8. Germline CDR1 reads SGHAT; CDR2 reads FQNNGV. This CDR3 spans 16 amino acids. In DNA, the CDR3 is TGTGCCAGCAGCTCCATAGCGGGTTCGGCCTACAATGAGCAGTTCTTC. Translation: CASSSIAGSAYNEQFF.

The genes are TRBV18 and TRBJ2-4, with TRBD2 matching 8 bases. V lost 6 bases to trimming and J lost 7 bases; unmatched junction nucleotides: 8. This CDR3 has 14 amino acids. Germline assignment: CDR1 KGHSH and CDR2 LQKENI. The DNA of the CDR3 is TGTGCCAGCTCCCCCCAGCGGGAGACCAACATTCAGTACTTC. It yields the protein CASSPQRETNIQYF.

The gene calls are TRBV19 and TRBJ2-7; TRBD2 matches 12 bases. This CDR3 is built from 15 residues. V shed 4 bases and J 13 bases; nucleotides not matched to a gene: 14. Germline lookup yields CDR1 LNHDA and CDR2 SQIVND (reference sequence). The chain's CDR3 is CASSTRLAGGNPLYF. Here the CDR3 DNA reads TGTGCCAGTAGTACCCGCCTAGCGGGAGGGAACCCCCTCTACTTC.

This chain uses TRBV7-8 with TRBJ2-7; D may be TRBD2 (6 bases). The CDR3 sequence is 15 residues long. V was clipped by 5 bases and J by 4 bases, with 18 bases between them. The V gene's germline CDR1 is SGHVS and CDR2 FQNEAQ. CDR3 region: CASSPLGRSLYEQYF. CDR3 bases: TGTGCCAGCAGCCCCCTCGGGAGAAGCTTATACGAGCAGTACTTC.